Following are 16 T cell receptor beta chains from one sample sequenced in a study of blood T cell repertoires in COVID-19. TCRdb keeps only in-frame clones here, not all; method: immunoSEQ multiplex PCR. The table includes 160,000 or so clones, 79% detected once. Sequenced: peripheral blood. The receptors originated from a woman between 55 and 75 years old with COVID-19, enrolled during active disease.

The chain recombines TRBV7-2 with TRBJ1-2; perhaps TRBD1 as D (5 bases). CDR1 SGHTA and CDR2 FQGNSA come from the germline V gene. The CDR3 sequence is 15 residues long. Trimming stripped 1 base from V and 10 bases from J, with 19 bases between. CDR3 loop: CASSLDGGVTLAYTF. For the CDR3, the DNA is TGTGCCAGCAGCTTAGACGGGGGGGTGACCTTGGCCTACACCTTC.

The chain employs TRBV24-1 and TRBJ2-1, with 12 bases fitting TRBD2. Germline V gives CDR1 KGHDR, CDR2 SFDVKD. The CDR3 is 19 amino acids. Unmatched junction bases numbered 6, after V lost 0 bases and J lost 1 base. The CDR3 is CATSDLRTSGMSSYNEQFF. Written as DNA, the CDR3 is TGTGCCACCAGTGATTTGCGGACTAGCGGGATGAGTTCCTACAATGAGCAGTTCTTC.

The J gene is TRBJ2-2, the V gene TRBV11-2; D uncertain. This CDR3 region has 18 residues. The germline V gene encodes CDR1 SGHAT and CDR2 FQNNGV. Trimming removed 0 bases at V and 3 bases at J, with 17 bases between. The CDR3 loop reads CASSLDRSKPKYTGELFF. The CDR3 region has the DNA TGTGCCAGCAGCTTAGATCGTTCGAAGCCCAAATACACCGGGGAGCTGTTTTTT.

The chain combines TRBV6-6 with TRBJ1-3, with D uncertain. CDR3 length equals 14 residues. The V end lost 11 bases, the J end lost 1 base, and 15 bases lay between the germline ends. Looked up from germline, CDR1 is MNHNY and CDR2 is SVGAGI (reference sequence). The CDR3 DNA sequence: TGTGCCGTCCTAGCGGTCCCATCTGGAAACACCATATATTTT. Translating it yields CAVLAVPSGNTIYF.

The rearrangement links TRBV9 to TRBJ2-1, with 11 bases lining up with TRBD2. The CDR3 is 15 residues long. Germline-derived CDR1 and CDR2 are SGDLS and YYNGEE. With V trimmed by 3 bases and J by 7 bases, 6 bases remained unmatched. CDR3 bases: TGTGCCAGCAGCGCCGATACTAGCGGGGGTAATGAGCAGTTCTTC. As protein: CASSADTSGGNEQFF.

The rearrangement joins TRBV2 to TRBJ2-7; 10 positions match TRBD2. This CDR3 has 14 amino acids. CDR1 SNHLY and CDR2 FYNNEI come from the germline V gene. Unmatched junction bases numbered 4, after V lost 6 bases and J lost 2 bases. The CDR3 loop reads CASSLAGVTYEQYV. CDR3 in DNA: TGTGCCAGCAGCCTAGCGGGGGTTACCTACGAGCAGTACGTC.

Of note for this clone: This sample also contains other DNA sequences that code for the same CDR3. The V gene is TRBV9, the J gene TRBJ2-2; 12 bases fit TRBD2. V shed 1 base and J 5 bases; nucleotides not matched to a gene: 0. The CDR3 totals 15 residues. The germline CDR1 and CDR2 sequences are SGDLS and YYNGEE. Here the CDR3 reads CASSVLAGGTGELFF. CDR3 sequence (DNA): TGTGCCAGCAGCGTACTAGCGGGAGGGACCGGGGAGCTGTTTTTT.

This chain joins TRBV27 and TRBJ1-1; TRBD1 might be the D (5 bases). The CDR3 length is 14 residues. Trimming took 2 bases from V and 0 from J, leaving 7 bases between them. The germline V gene encodes CDR1 MNHEY and CDR2 SMNVEV (reference sequence). The CDR3: CASSLGQMNTEAFF. In nucleotides, the CDR3 is TGTGCCAGCAGTTTAGGACAAATGAACACTGAAGCTTTCTTT.

The chain recombines TRBV24-1 with TRBJ2-5; a possible D gene is TRBD1 (5 bases). Germline CDR1 and CDR2: KGHDR and SFDVKD. Trimming shortened V by 1 base and J by 2 bases, and 10 bases separated the two germline ends. This CDR3 has 15 residues. For the CDR3, the DNA is TGTGCCACCAGTGATTTAGGGGCAGGGCAAGAGACCCAGTACTTC. Its protein product is CATSDLGAGQETQYF.

The chain couples TRBV3-1 (or the pseudogene TRBV3-2) to TRBJ1-4, with no clear D. The CDR3 length is 12 residues. Per the germline V gene, CDR1 is LGHDT and CDR2 is YNNKEL (reference sequence). The V end was cut by 4 bases, the J end by 8 bases, with 8 bases between. The CDR3 loop reads CASSPRREKLFF. The CDR3 nucleotides read TGTGCCAGCAGCCCTCGGAGGGAAAAACTGTTTTTT.

This clone was recorded once. The chain has TRBV9 and TRBJ1-4, with TRBD1 matching 7 bases. The V gene end was trimmed by 0 bases and the J gene end by 2 bases; junction bases not matched to a gene: 4. CDR1 is SGDLS and CDR2 is YYNGEE in the germline V gene. This CDR3 has 16 residues. The CDR3 DNA sequence: TGTGCCAGCAGCGTAGAGGGCAGGGGGACTAATGAAAAACTGTTTTTT. As protein: CASSVEGRGTNEKLFF.

This clone showed up just once. The chain carries TRBV18 and TRBJ2-5, with 9 bases matching TRBD1. Unmatched junction bases numbered 0, after V lost 3 bases and J lost 4 bases. Germline-derived CDR1 and CDR2 are KGHSH and LQKENI. The CDR3 runs to 13 residues. CDR3 sequence: CASSPTGGETQYF. The CDR3, as DNA: TGTGCCAGCTCACCGACAGGGGGAGAGACCCAGTACTTC.

This clone turned up a few times. The V call is TRBV5-1, the J call TRBJ2-5; D remains ambiguous. The length of the CDR3 is 12 residues. Trimming removed 0 bases at V and 5 bases at J, with 5 bases between. Germline V gene lookup returns CDR1 SGHRS and CDR2 YFSETQ. CDR3 sequence reads: CASSLAQETQYF. The CDR3 nucleotides read TGCGCCAGCAGCTTGGCCCAGGAGACCCAGTACTTC.

This chain uses TRBV11-3 with TRBJ2-1; 9 bases map to TRBD1. This CDR3 spans 14 amino acids. The germline V gene encodes CDR1 SGHNT and CDR2 YENEEA. Trimming removed 6 bases from V and 7 bases from J; junction bases left unmatched: 7. CDR3 nucleotide sequence: TGTGCCAGCAGTCCCGGGACAGGGCCTAATGAGCAGTTCTTC. It encodes CASSPGTGPNEQFF.

V is TRBV7-2 and J is TRBJ1-5, with D possibly being TRBD1 (5 bases). Germline V gene data show CDR1 as SGHTA and CDR2 as FQGNSA. The CDR3 extends over 16 amino acids. V dropped 2 bases and J dropped 4 bases, with 15 bases sitting between them. CDR3 sequence (DNA): TGTGCCAGCAGCTTATTAGGGCCTAGACAGAATCAGCCCCAGCATTTT. It codes for CASSLLGPRQNQPQHF. Filled out from reference TRBV7-2 and TRBJ1-5, the complete variable domain reads GAGVSQSPSNKVTEKGKDVELRCDPISGHTALYWYRQSLGQGLEFLIYFQGNSAPDKSGLPSDRFSAERTGGSVSTLTIQRTQQEDSAVYLCASSLLGPRQNQPQHFGDGTRLSIL.

The chain joins TRBV5-1 to TRBJ2-5; 13 nucleotides line up with TRBD2. The CDR3 covers 15 residues. The V gene end was trimmed by 4 bases and the J gene end by 6 bases; junction bases not matched to a gene: 6. In germline, CDR1 is SGHRS, CDR2 YFSETQ. The CDR3 nucleotides read TGCGCCAGCAGCGACACTAGCGGGGGGGCGAAGACCCAGTACTTC. This codes for CASSDTSGGAKTQYF.